The entry below gives a single T cell receptor (beta chain) sequence along with its context. Its cognate antigen is unknown. PCR primers comprised 60 Vbeta and 13 Jbeta primers. Assay: immunoSEQ multiplex PCR; the TCRdb copy retains only in-frame clones and omits some. The sample has fewer than 250,000 clones, 60% to 85% seen once. This entry comes from a study of cytomegalovirus exposure and HLA in healthy donors. Germline V gene lookup returns CDR1 SGHVS and CDR2 FQNEAQ. This CDR3 comprises 19 residues. The J segment lost 2 bases and the V segment lost 6 bases, leaving 14 bases of the junction unmatched. The study, taken as a whole, reports: Later analysis suggested links between common viral pathogens and several top significant clusters.

Healthy bone marrow donors made up the donor group. V gene TRBV7-8 combines with J gene TRBJ2-6; 9 positions match TRBD1. The sequenced sample was PBMCs. This TCR was recovered from a man between 35 and 55 years old in good health and CMV-seronegative. CDR3 in amino acids: CASRFGGGTGLAGANVLTF. CDR3 nucleotides: TGTGCCAGCAGGTTTGGAGGCGGGACAGGGTTAGCTGGGGCCAACGTCCTGACTTTC.